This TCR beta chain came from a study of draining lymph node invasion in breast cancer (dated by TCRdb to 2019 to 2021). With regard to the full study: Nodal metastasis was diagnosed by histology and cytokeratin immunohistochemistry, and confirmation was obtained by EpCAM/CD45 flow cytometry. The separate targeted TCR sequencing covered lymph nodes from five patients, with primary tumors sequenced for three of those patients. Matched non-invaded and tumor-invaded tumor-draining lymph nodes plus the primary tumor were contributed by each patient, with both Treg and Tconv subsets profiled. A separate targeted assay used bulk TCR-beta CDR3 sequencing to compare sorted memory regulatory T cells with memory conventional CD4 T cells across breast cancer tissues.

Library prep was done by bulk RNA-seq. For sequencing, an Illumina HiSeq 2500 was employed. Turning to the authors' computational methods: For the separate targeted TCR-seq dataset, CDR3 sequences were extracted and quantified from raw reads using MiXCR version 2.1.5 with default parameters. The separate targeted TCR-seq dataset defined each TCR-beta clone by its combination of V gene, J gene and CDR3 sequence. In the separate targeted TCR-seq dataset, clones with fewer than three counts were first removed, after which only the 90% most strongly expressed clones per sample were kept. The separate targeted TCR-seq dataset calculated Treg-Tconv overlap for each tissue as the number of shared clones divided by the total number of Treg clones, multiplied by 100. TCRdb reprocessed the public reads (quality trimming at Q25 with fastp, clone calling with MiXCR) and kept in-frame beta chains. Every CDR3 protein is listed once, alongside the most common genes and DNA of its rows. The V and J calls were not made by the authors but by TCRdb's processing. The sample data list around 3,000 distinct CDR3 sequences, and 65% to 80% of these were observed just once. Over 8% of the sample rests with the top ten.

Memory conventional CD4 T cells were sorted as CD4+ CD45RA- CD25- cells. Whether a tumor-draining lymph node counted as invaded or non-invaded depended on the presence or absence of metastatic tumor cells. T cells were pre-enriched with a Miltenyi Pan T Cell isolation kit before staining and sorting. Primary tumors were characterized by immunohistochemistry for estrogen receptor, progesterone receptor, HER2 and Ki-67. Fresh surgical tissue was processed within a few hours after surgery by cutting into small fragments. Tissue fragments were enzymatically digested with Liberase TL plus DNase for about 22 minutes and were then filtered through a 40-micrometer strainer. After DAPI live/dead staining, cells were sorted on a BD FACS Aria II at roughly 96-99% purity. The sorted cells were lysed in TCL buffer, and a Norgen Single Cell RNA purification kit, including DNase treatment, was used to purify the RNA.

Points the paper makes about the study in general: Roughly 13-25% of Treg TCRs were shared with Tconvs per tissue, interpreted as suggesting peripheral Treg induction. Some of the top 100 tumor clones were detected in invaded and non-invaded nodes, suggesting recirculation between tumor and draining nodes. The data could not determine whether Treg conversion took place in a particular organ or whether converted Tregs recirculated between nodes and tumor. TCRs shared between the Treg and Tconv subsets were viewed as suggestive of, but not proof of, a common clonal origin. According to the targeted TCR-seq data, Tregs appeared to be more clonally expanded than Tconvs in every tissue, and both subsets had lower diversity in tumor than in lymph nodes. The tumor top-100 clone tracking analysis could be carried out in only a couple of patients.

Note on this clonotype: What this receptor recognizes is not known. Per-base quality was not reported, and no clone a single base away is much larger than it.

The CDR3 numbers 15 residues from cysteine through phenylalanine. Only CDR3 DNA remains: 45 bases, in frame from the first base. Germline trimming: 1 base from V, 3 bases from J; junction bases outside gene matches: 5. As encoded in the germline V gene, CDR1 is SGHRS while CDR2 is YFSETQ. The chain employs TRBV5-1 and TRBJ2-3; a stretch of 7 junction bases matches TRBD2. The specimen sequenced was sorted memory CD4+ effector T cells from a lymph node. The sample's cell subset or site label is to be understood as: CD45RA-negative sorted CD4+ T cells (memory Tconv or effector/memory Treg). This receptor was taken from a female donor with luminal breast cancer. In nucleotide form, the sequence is TGCGCCAGCAGCTTGTCCAGCGGGACGACAGATACGCAGTATTTT. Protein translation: CASSLSSGTTDTQYF. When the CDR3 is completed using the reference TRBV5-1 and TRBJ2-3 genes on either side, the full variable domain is KAGVTQTPRYLIKTRGQQVTLSCSPISGHRSVSWYQQTPGQGLQFLFEYFSETQRNKGNFPGRFSGRQFSNSRSEMNVSTLELGDSALYLCASSLSSGTTDTQYFGPGTRLTVL.